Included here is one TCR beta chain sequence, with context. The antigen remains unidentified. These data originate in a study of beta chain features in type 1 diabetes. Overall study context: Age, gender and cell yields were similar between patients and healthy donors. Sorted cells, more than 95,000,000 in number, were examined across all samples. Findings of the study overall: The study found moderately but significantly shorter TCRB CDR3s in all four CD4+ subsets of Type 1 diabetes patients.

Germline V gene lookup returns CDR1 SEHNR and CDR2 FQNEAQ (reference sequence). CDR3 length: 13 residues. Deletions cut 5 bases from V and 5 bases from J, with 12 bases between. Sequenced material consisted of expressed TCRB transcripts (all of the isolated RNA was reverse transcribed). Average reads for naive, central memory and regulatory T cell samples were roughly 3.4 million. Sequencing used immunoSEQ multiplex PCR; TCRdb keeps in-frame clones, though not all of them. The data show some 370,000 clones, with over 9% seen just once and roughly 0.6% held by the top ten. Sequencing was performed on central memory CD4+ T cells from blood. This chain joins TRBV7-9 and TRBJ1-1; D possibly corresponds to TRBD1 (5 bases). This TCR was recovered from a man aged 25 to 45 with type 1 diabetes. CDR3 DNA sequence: TGTGCCAGCAGCAGTTCGGGGGGTACTGAAGCTTTCTTT. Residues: CASSSSGGTEAFF. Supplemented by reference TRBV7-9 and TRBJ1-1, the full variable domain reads DTGVSQNPRHKITKRGQNVTFRCDPISEHNRLYWYRQTLGQGPEFLTYFQNEAQLEKSRLLSDRFSAERPKGSFSTLEIQRTEQGDSAMYLCASSSSGGTEAFFGQGTRLTVV.